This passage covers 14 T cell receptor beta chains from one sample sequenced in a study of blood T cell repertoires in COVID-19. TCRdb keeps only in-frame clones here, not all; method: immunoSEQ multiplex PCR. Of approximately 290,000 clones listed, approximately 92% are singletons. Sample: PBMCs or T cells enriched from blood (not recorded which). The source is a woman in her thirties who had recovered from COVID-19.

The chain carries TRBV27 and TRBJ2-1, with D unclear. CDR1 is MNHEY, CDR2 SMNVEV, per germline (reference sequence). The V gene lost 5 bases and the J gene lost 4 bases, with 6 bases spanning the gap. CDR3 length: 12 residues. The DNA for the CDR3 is TGTGCCAGCAGTCATAGTTACAATGAGCAGTTCTTC. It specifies CASSHSYNEQFF.

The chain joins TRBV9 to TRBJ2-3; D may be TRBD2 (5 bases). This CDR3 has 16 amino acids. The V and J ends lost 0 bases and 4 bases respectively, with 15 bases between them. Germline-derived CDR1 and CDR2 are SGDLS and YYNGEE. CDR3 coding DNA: TGTGCCAGCAGCGTAGGGGTAGCAGAGGGAGCAGATACGCAGTATTTT. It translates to CASSVGVAEGADTQYF. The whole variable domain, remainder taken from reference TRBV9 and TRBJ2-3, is DSGVTQTPKHLITATGQRVTLRCSPRSGDLSVYWYQQSLDQGLQFLIQYYNGEERAKGNILERFSAQQFPDLHSELNLSSLELGDSALYFCASSVGVAEGADTQYFGPGTRLTVL.

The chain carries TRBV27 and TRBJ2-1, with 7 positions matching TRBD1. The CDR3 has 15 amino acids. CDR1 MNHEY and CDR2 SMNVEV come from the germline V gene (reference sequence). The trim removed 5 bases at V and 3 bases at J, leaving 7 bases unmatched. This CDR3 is CASSIRRQGYNEQFF. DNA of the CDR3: TGTGCCAGCAGTATCCGACGACAGGGCTACAATGAGCAGTTCTTC.

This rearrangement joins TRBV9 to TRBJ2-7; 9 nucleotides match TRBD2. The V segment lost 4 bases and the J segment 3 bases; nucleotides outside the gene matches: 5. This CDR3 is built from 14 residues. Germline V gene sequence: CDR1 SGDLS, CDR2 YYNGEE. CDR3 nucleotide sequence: TGTGCCAGCAGCTCACAGACTAGCGGCTACGAGCAGTACTTC. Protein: CASSSQTSGYEQYF.

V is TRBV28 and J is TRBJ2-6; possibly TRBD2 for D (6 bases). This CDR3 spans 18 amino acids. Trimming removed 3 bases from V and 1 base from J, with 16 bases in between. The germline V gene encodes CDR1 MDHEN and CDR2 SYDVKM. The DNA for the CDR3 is TGTGCCAGCAGTTTGGCAGGGAGGTCCCATTCTGGGGCCAACGTCCTGACTTTC. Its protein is CASSLAGRSHSGANVLTF.

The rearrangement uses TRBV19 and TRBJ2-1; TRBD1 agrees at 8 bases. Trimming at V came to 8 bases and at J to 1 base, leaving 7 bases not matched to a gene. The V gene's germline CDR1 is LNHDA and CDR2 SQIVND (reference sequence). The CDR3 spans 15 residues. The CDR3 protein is CASANQGASYNEQFF. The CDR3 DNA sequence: TGTGCCAGTGCTAATCAGGGGGCTTCCTACAATGAGCAGTTCTTC.

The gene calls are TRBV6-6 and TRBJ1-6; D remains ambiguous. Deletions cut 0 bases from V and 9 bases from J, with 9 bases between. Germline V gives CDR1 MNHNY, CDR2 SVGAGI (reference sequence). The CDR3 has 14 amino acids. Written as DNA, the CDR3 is TGTGCCAGCAGTTACTCCGGGGATCGTTCACCCCTCCACTTT. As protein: CASSYSGDRSPLHF.

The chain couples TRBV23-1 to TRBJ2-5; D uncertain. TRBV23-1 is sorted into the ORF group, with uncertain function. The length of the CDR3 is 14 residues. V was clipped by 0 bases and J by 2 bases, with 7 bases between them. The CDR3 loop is CASSQSRGQETQYF. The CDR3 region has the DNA TGCGCCAGCAGTCAATCGCGAGGTCAAGAGACCCAGTACTTC.

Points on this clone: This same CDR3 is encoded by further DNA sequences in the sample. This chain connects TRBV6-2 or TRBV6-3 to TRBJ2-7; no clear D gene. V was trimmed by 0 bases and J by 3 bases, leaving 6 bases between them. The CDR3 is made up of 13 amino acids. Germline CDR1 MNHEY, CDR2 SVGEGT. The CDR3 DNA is TGTGCCAGCAGTTACTCGTCCAGCTACGAGCAGTACTTC. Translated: CASSYSSSYEQYF.

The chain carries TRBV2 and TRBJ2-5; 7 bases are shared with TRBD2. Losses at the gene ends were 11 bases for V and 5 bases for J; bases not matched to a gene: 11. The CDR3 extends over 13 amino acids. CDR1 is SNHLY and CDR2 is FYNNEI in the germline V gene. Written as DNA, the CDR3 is TGTGCCGGAGGGAGGGTTAACGGGGAGACCCAGTACTTC. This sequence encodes CAGGRVNGETQYF.

DNA for the CDR3: TGCAGTGCGCCGCCAGGGGGTGAAGCTTTCTTT. It yields the protein CSAPPGGEAFF. The rearrangement joins TRBV20-1 to TRBJ1-1; 7 bases map to TRBD1. V lost 6 bases and J lost 7; bases outside the gene matches: 5. The CDR3 runs 11 residues. Germline CDR1 reads DFQATT; CDR2 reads SNEGSKA (reference sequence).

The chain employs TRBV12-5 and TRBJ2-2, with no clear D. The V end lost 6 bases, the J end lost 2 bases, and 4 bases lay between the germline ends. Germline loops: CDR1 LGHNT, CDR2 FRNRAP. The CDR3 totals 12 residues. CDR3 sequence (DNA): TGTGCTAGTGGGAGAAACACCGGGGAGCTGTTTTTT. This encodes CASGRNTGELFF.

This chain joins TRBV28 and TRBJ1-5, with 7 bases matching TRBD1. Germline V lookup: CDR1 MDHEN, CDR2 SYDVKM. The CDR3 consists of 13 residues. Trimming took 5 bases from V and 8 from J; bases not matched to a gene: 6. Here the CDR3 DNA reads TGTGCCAGCAGTCCGACAGGGTGGGAGCCCCAGCATTTT. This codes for CASSPTGWEPQHF.

CDR3 loop: CAWSEGRGSTQPQHF. In DNA, the CDR3 is TGTGCCTGGAGTGAGGGGAGGGGGTCAACCCAGCCCCAGCATTTT. This chain links TRBV30 with TRBJ1-5; possible D gene TRBD1, 6 bases. The CDR3 spans 15 residues. V lost 1 base to trimming and J lost 7 bases, with 17 bases between them. The V gene's germline CDR1 is GTSNPN and CDR2 SVGIG (reference sequence).